This record concerns one T cell receptor beta chain sequence. These data belong to a study of blood T cell repertoires in COVID-19. Study context: Acute and convalescent COVID-19 samples came from the United States, Italy and Spain.

V was clipped by 3 bases and J by 3 bases, with 12 bases between them. This CDR3 is 14 amino acids long. Germline values: CDR1 MNHNS, CDR2 SASEGT. In the original workflow: How many nucleated cells were present was estimated from reference gene primer amplification. The table came from immunoSEQ multiplex PCR; TCRdb's copy has only in-frame clones and leaves some out. Clone size and the V and J calls come from that table; the DNA yielded D and trimming. The sample contains about 110,000 clones, under 75% of which appear only once. Source material: peripheral blood. The sequence came from a woman aged 55-75 years with acute or convalescent COVID-19. The chain couples TRBV6-1 to TRBJ2-7, with D tentatively TRBD1 (5 bases). Here the CDR3 DNA reads TGTGCCAGCAGTGAGGGGCAGCAATTCTACGAGCAGTACTTC. Its protein product is CASSEGQQFYEQYF.